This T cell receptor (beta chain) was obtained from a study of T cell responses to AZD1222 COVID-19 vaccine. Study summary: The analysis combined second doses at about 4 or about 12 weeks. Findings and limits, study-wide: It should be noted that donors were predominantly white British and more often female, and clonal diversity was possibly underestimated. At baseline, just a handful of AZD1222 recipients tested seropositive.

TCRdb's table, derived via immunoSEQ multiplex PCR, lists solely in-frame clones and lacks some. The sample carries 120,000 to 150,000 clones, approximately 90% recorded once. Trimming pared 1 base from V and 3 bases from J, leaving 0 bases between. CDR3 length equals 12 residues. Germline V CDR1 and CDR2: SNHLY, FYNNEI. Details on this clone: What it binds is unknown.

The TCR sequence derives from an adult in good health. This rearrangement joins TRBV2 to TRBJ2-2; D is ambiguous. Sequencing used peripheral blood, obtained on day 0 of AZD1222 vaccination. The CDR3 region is CASSEDTGELFF. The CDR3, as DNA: TGTGCCAGCAGTGAAGACACCGGGGAGCTGTTTTTT.